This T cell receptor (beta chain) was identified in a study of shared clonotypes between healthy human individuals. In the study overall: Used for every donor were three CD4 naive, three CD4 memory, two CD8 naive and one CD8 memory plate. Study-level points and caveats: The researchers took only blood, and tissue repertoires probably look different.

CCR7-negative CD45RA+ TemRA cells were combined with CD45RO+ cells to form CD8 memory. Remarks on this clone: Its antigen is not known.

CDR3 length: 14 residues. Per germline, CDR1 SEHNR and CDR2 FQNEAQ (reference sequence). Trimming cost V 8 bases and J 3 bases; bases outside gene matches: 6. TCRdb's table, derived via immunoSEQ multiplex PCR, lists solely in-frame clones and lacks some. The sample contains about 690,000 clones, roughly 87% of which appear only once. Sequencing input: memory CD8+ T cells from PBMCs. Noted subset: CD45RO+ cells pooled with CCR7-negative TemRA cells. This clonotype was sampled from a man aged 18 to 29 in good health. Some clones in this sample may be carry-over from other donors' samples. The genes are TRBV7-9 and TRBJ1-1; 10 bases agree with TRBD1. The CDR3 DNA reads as TGTGCCAGCGAAAGGACAGGGGGGTACACTGAAGCTTTCTTT. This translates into CASERTGGYTEAFF. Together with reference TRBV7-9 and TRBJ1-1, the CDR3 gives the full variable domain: DTGVSQNPRHKITKRGQNVTFRCDPISEHNRLYWYRQTLGQGPEFLTYFQNEAQLEKSRLLSDRFSAERPKGSFSTLEIQRTEQGDSAMYLCASERTGGYTEAFFGQGTRLTVV.